This T cell receptor (beta chain) was retrieved from a study of blood T cell repertoires in COVID-19. Across the study: Samples came from the United States, Italy and Spain, spanning acute and convalescent COVID-19.

As processed by the authors: Researchers report that nucleated cell counts were estimated from reference gene primer amplification. Clones were sequenced by immunoSEQ multiplex PCR, and TCRdb holds only the in-frame ones, with some missing. V, J and clone size were drawn from that table, and D and trimming were deduced from the DNA. This sample yields roughly 150,000 clones, of which around four fifths are seen a single time; 6.5% to 9.5% belongs to the top ten. V lost 1 base to trimming and J lost 7 bases, with 16 bases between them. This CDR3 has 15 amino acids. In germline, CDR1 is SGHVS, CDR2 FQNEAQ.

Input material: peripheral blood. The V call is TRBV7-8, the J call TRBJ1-1; D gene unclear. The origin of this receptor is a woman aged 80 or older with COVID-19, enrolled during active disease. The CDR3 sequence is CASSLGAALSGEAFF. The CDR3 DNA is TGTGCCAGCAGCTTAGGGGCCGCGTTAAGTGGTGAAGCTTTCTTT.